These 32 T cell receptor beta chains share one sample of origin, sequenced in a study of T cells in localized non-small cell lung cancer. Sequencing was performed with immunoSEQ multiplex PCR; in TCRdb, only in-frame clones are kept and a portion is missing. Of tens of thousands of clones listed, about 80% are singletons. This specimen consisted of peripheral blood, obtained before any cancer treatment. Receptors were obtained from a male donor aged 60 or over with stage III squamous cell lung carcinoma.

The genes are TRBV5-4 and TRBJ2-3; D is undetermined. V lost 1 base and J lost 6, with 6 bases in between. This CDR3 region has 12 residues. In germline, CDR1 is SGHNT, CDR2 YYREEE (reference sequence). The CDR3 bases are TGTGCCAGCAGCTTGTGGCGGGATACGCAGTATTTT. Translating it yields CASSLWRDTQYF.

In DNA, the CDR3 is TGTGCCAGCAGTGAAAGTACAGTCCAGCATTTT. Amino acids: CASSESTVQHF. The gene calls are TRBV2 and TRBJ1-5; D ambiguous. The CDR3 length is 11 residues. The V end lost 2 bases, the J end lost 12 bases, and 8 bases lay between the germline ends. Germline V gene lookup returns CDR1 SNHLY and CDR2 FYNNEI.

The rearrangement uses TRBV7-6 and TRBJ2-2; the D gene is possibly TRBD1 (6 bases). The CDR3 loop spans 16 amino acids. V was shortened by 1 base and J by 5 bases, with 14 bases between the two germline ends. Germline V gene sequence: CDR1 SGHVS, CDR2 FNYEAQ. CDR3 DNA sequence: TGTGCCAGCAGCTTAGTAGGGGGTCCGGGGACCGGGGAGCTGTTTTTT. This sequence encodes CASSLVGGPGTGELFF.

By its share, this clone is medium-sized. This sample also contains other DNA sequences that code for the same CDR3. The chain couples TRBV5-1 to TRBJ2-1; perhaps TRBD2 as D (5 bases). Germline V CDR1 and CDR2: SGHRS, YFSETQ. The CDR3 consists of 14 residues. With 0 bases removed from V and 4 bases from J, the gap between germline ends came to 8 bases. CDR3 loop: CASSLARDYNEQFF. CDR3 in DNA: TGCGCCAGCAGCTTGGCGAGGGATTACAATGAGCAGTTCTTC.

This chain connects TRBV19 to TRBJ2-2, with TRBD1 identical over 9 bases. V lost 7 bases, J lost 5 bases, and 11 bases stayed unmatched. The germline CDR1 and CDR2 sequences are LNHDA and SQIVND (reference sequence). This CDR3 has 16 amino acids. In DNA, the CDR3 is TGTGCCAGTACAAGGGAAGACAGGGGGTCGACCGGGGAGCTGTTTTTT. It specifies CASTREDRGSTGELFF.

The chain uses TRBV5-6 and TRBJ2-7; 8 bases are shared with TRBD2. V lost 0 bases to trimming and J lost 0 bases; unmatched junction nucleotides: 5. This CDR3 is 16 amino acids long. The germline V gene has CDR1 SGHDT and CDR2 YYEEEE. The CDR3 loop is CASSLVLAGRSYEQYF. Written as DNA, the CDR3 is TGTGCCAGCAGCTTGGTCCTAGCGGGTCGCTCCTACGAGCAGTACTTC.

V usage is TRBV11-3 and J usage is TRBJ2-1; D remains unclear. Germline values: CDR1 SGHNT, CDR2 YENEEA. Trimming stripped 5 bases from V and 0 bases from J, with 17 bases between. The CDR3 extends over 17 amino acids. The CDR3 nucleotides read TGTGCCAGCAGCAAGTCAGCTCTACCTAGCTCCTACAATGAGCAGTTCTTC. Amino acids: CASSKSALPSSYNEQFF.

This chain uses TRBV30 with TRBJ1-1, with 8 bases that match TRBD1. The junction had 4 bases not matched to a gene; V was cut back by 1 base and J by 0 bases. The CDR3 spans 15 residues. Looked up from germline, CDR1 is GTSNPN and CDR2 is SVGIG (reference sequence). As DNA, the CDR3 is TGTGCCTGGAGTGCTTCGACAGGGGTGAACACTGAAGCTTTCTTT. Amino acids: CAWSASTGVNTEAFF.

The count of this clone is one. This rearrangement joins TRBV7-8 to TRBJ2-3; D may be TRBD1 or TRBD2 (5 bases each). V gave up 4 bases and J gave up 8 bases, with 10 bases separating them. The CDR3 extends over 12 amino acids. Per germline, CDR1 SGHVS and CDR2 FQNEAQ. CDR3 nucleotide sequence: TGTGCCAGCAGCTCCGGGACGGGTACGCAGTATTTT. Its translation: CASSSGTGTQYF.

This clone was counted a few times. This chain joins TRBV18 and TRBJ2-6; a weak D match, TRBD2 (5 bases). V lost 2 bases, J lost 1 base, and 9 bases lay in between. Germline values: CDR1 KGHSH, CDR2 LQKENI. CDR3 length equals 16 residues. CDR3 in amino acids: CASSPRGNSGANVLTF. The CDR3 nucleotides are TGTGCCAGCTCACCAAGAGGGAATTCTGGGGCCAACGTCCTGACTTTC.

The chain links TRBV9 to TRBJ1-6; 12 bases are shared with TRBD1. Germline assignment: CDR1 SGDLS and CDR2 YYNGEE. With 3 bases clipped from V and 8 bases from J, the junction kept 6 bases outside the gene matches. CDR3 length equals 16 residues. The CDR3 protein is CASSARDRGRDSPLHF. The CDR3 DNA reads TGTGCCAGCAGCGCCCGGGACAGGGGGCGGGATTCACCCCTCCACTTT. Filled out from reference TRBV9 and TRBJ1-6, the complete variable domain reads DSGVTQTPKHLITATGQRVTLRCSPRSGDLSVYWYQQSLDQGLQFLIQYYNGEERAKGNILERFSAQQFPDLHSELNLSSLELGDSALYFCASSARDRGRDSPLHFGNGTRLTVT.

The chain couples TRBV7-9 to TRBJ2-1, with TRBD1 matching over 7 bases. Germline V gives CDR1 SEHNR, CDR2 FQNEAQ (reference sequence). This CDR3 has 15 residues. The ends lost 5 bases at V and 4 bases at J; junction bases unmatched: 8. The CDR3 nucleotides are TGTGCCAGCAGCAAAACCGGGACAGAGTACAATGAGCAGTTCTTC. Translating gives CASSKTGTEYNEQFF.

CDR3 residues: CASSRGQGEEAFF. In DNA form, the CDR3 reads TGCGCCAGCAGCCGGGGACAGGGGGAGGAGGCTTTCTTT. This chain links TRBV5-1 with TRBJ1-1; 11 bases are a match to TRBD1. Germline values: CDR1 SGHRS, CDR2 YFSETQ. The J segment lost 11 bases and the V segment lost 4 bases, leaving 7 bases of the junction unmatched. The CDR3 has 13 amino acids.

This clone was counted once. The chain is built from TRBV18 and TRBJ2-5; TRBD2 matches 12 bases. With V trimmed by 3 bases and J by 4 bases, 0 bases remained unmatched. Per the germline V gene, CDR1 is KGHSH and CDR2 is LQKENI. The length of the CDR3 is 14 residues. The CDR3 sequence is CASSPGLAGETQYF. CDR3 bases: TGTGCCAGCTCACCGGGACTAGCGGGAGAGACCCAGTACTTC.

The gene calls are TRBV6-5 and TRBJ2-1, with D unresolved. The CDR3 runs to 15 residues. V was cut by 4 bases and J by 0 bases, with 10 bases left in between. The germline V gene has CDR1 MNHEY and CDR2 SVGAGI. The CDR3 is CASSSRRSSYNEQFF. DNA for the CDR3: TGTGCCAGCAGTTCTAGGAGAAGCTCCTACAATGAGCAGTTCTTC.

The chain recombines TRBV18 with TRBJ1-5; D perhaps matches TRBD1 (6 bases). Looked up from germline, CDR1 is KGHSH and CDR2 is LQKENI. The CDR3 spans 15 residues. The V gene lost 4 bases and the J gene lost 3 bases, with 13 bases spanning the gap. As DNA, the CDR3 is TGTGCCAGCTCACAAAAGGTGGGGGCCAATCAGCCCCAGCATTTT. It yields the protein CASSQKVGANQPQHF.

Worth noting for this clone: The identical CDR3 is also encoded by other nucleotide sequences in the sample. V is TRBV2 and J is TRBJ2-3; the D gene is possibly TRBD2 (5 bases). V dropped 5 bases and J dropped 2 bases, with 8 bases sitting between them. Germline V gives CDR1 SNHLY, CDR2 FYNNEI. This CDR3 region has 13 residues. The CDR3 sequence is CASSRDSTDTQYF. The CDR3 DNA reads TGTGCCAGCAGTCGGGATTCCACAGATACGCAGTATTTT. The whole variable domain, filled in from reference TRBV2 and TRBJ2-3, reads EPEVTQTPSHQVTQMGQEVILRCVPISNHLYFYWYRQILGQKVEFLVSFYNNEISEKSEIFDDQFSVERPDGSNFTLKIRSTKLEDSAMYFCASSRDSTDTQYFGPGTRLTVL.

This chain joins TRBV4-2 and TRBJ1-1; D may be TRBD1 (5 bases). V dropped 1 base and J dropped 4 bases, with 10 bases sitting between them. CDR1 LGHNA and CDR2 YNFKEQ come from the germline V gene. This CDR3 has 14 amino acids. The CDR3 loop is CASSQGGGPTEAFF. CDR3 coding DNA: TGTGCCAGCAGCCAAGGGGGGGGTCCCACTGAAGCTTTCTTT.

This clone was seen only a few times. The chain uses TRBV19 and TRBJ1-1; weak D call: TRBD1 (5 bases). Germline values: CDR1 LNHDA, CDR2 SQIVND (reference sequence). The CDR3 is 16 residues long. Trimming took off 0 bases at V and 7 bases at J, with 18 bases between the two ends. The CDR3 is CASSIDPGHVRSEAFF. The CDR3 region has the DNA TGTGCCAGTAGTATAGACCCCGGACACGTTAGGAGTGAAGCTTTCTTT.

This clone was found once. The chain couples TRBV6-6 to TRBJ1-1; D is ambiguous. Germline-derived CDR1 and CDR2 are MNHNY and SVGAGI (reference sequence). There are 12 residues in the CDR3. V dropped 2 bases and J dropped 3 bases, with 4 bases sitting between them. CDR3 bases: TGTGCCAGCAGTTACAGGCACACTGAAGCTTTCTTT. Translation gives CASSYRHTEAFF.

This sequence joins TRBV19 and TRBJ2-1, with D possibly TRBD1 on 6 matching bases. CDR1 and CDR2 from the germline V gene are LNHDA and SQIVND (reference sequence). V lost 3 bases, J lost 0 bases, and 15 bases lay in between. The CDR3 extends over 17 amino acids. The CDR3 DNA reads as TGTGCCAGTAGTATTTCAGGGGCTATGAGCTCCTACAATGAGCAGTTCTTC. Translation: CASSISGAMSSYNEQFF.

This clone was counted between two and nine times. The CDR3 region is CASSLMGGEDTQYF. The CDR3 DNA reads as TGCGCCAGCAGCTTGATGGGAGGGGAAGATACGCAGTATTTT. This chain connects TRBV5-1 to TRBJ2-3; 7 bases map to TRBD2. CDR3 length equals 14 residues. Unmatched junction bases numbered 4, after V lost 1 base and J lost 5 bases. Germline V gene data show CDR1 as SGHRS and CDR2 as YFSETQ.

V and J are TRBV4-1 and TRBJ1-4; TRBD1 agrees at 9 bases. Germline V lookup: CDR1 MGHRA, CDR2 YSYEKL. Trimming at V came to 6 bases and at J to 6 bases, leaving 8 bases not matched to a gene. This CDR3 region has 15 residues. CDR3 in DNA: TGCGCCAGCAGTCCGACAGGGGGAAAGGATGAAAAACTGTTTTTT. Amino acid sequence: CASSPTGGKDEKLFF.

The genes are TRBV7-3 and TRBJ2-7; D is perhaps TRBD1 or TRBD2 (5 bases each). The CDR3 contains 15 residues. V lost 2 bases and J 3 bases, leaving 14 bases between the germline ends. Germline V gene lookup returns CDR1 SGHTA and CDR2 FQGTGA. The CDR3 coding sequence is TGTGCCAGCAGCTTAGAGGGTGGCAGGGACTACGAGCAGTACTTC. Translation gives CASSLEGGRDYEQYF.

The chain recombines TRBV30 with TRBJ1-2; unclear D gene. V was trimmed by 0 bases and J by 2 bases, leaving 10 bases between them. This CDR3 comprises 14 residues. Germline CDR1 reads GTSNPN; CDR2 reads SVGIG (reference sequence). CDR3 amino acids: CAWSVARRNYGYTF. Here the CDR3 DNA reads TGTGCCTGGAGTGTGGCACGGAGAAACTATGGCTACACCTTC.

CDR3 coding DNA: TGTGCCTGGAGTATAGGTTCCTACGAGCAGTACTTC. Amino acids: CAWSIGSYEQYF. The rearrangement uses TRBV30 and TRBJ2-7, with no clear D. The CDR3 extends over 12 amino acids. The germline V gene encodes CDR1 GTSNPN and CDR2 SVGIG (reference sequence). V lost 2 bases, J lost 1 base, and 6 bases lay in between.

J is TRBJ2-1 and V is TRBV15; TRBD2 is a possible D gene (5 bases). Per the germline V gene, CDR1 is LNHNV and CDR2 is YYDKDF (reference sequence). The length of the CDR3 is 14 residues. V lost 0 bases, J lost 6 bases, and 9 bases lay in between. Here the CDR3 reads CATSRDQRVNEQFF. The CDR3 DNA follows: TGTGCCACCAGCAGAGATCAGAGGGTCAATGAGCAGTTCTTC.

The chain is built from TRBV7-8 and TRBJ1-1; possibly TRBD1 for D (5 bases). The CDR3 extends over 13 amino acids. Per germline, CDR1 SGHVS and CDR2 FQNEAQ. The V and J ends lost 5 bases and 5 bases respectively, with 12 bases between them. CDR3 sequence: CASSAGGETEAFF. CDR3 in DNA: TGTGCCAGCAGCGCTGGAGGGGAAACTGAAGCTTTCTTT.

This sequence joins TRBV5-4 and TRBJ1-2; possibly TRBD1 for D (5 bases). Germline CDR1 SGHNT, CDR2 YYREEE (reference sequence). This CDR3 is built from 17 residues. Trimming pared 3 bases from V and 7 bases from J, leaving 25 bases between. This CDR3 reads CASSSGPTAAGAVGYTF. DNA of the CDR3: TGTGCCAGCAGCTCGGGACCGACAGCGGCGGGTGCGGTTGGCTACACCTTC.

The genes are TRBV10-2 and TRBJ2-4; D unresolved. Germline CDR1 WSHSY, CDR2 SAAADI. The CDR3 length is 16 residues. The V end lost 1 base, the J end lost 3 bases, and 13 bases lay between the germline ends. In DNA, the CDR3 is TGCGCCAGCAGTGAGTTTAAGGGATTAGGCAAAAACATTCAGTACTTC. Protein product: CASSEFKGLGKNIQYF.

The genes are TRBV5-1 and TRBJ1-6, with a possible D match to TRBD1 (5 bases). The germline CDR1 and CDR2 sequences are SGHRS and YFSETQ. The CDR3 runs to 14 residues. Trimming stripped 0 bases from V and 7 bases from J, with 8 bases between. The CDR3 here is CASSLGQTNSPLHF. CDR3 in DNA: TGCGCCAGCAGCTTGGGACAGACCAATTCACCCCTCCACTTT.

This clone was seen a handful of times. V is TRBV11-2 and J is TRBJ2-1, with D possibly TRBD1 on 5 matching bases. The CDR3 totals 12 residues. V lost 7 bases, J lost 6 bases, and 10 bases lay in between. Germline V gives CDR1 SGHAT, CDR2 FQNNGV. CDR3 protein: CASTGLANEQFF. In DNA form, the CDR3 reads TGTGCCAGCACAGGGTTAGCCAATGAGCAGTTCTTC.